This TCR beta chain was sequenced in a study of PD-L1 blockade in urothelial cancer. The overall study: Between 0 and 3 chemotherapy regimens preceded treatment for each patient. Study-level points and caveats: Below-median pretreatment blood TCR clonality was associated with improved progression-free and overall survival.

Time point indicated: peripheral blood 6 weeks after treatment start. Spiking each PCR with synthetic TCR analog templates was performed. Using immunoSEQ multiplex PCR, the repertoire was profiled, and TCRdb retains in-frame clones only, with some absent. The sample carries 35,000 to 40,000 clones, roughly 90% recorded once. The CDR3 spans 13 residues. Germline V CDR1 and CDR2: SGDLS, YYNGEE. V lost 4 bases and J 4 bases, leaving 9 bases between the germline ends. This clone was found a few times. What it recognizes is unknown. The source was PBMCs, collected around atezolizumab (anti-PD-L1) treatment. The clonotype originates from a man aged 55 to 69 with urothelial cancer. V is TRBV9 and J is TRBJ1-5; D is perhaps TRBD1 (6 bases). DNA for the CDR3: TGTGCCAGCAGCCTAACAGGGAATCAGCCCCAGCATTTT. This translates into CASSLTGNQPQHF. The complete variable domain, with remaining parts taken from reference TRBV9 and TRBJ1-5, reads DSGVTQTPKHLITATGQRVTLRCSPRSGDLSVYWYQQSLDQGLQFLIQYYNGEERAKGNILERFSAQQFPDLHSELNLSSLELGDSALYFCASSLTGNQPQHFGDGTRLSIL.